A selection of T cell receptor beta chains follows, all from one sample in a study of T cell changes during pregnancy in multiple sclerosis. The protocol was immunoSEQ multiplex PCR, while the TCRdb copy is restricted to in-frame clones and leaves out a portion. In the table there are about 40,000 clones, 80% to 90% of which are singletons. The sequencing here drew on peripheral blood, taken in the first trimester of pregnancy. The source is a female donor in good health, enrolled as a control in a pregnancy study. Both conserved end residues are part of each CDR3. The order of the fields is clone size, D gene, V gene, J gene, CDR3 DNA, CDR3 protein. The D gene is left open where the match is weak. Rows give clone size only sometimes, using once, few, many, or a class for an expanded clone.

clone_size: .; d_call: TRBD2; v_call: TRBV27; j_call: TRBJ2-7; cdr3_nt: TGTGCCAGCAGTACTACCGGGACTAGCGGGAAGCAGTACTTC; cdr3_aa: CASSTTGTSGKQYF
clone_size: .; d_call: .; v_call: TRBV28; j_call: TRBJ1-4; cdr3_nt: TGTGCCAGCAGTCGGGGGGGAGGTCGGTGGGAAAAACTGTTTTTT; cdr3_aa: CASSRGGGRWEKLFF
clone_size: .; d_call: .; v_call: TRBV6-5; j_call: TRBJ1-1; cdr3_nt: TGTGCCAGCAGTTCGGGGGGAGGGATAACTGAAGCTTTCTTT; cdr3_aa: CASSSGGGITEAFF
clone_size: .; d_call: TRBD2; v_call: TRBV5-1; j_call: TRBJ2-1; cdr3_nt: TGCGCCAGCAGCCCCCAGCCTAGCGGGGGGACCAATGAGCAGTTCTTC; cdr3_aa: CASSPQPSGGTNEQFF
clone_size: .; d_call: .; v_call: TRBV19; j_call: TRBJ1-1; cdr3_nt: TGTGCCAGAGGTGGGGGGGCAGGGAACACTGAAGCTTTCTTT; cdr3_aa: CARGGGAGNTEAFF
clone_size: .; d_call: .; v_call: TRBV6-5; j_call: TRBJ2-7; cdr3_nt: TGTGCCAGCAGTTACTCGAGGTCGGAAAGGAGGTACGAGCAGTACTTC; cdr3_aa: CASSYSRSERRYEQYF
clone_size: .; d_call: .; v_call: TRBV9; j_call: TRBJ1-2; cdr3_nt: TGTGCCAGCAGCGTAGAGGAGCGAACCTGGGATGGCTACACCTTC; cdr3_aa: CASSVEERTWDGYTF
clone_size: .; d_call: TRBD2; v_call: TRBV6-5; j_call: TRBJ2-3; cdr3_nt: TGTGCCAGCAGTTACTCGATCGCGGGAGCCACAGATACGCAGTATTTT; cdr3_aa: CASSYSIAGATDTQYF
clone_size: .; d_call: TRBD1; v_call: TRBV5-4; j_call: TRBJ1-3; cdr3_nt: TGTGCCAGCAGCCAAAGGGGGCCCGGGGACACCATATATTTT; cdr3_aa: CASSQRGPGDTIYF
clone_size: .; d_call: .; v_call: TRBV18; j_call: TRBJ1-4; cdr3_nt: TGTGCCAGCTCACCGGCGAGGGGGATCCAAGCTAATGAAAAACTGTTTTTT; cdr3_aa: CASSPARGIQANEKLFF
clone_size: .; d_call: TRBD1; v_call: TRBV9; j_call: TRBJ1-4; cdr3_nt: TGTGCCAGCAGCTCCCGTAGAGGGGGCGCTTCTAATGAAAAACTGTTTTTT; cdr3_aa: CASSSRRGGASNEKLFF
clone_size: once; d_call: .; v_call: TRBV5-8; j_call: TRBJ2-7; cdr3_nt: TGTGCCAGCAGTACTCCCCCTGGGAGCGAGCAGTACTTC; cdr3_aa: CASSTPPGSEQYF
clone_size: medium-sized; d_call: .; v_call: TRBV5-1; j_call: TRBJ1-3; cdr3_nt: TGCGCCAGCAGCTCCACGACAGCCGCGGGGGGAAACACCATATATTTT; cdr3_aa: CASSSTTAAGGNTIYF
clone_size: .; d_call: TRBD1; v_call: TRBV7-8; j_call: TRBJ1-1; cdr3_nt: TGTGCCAGCAGTGGACAGGGCCACTTGAACACTGAAGCTTTCTTT; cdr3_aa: CASSGQGHLNTEAFF
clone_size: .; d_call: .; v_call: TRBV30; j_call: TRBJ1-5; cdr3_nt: TGTGCCTGGAGTCCGAGCAATCAGCCCCAGCATTTT; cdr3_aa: CAWSPSNQPQHF
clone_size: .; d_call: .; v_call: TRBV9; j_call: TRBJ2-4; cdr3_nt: TGTGCCAGCAGCCCCCAGAAGGTGGGAGTGGCCAAAAACATTCAGTACTTC; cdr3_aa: CASSPQKVGVAKNIQYF
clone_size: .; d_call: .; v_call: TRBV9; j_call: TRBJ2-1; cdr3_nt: TGTGCCAGCAGCGTACCCCGGGACACCTATGGTTTGGGTGAGCAGTTCTTC; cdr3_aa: CASSVPRDTYGLGEQFF
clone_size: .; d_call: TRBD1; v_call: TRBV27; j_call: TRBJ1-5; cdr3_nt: TGTGCCAGCAGTCTCCGAGGACAGGGGGCCTCCAAGCATTTT; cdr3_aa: CASSLRGQGASKHF
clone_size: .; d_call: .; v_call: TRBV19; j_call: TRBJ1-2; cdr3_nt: TGTGCCAGTAGTATTGTTGATCGGCAGCGCTATGGCTACACCTTC; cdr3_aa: CASSIVDRQRYGYTF
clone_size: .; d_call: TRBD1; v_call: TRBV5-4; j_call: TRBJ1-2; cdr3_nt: TGTGCCAGCAGCTGGCGGACAGGGGACAATGGCTACACCTTC; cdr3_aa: CASSWRTGDNGYTF
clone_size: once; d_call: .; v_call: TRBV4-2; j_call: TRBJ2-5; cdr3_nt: TGTGCCAGCAGCCAAGATCTCTCGGGGGAGACCCAGTACTTC; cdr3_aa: CASSQDLSGETQYF
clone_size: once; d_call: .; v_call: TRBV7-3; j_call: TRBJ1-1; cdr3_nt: TGTGCCAGCAGCTTACAACTTGGGGCGGCCACTGAAGCTTTCTTT; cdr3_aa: CASSLQLGAATEAFF
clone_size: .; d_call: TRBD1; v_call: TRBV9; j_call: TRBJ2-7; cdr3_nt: TGTGCCAGCAGCGCCTCGGGACAGGGTATCCACGAGCAGTACTTC; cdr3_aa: CASSASGQGIHEQYF
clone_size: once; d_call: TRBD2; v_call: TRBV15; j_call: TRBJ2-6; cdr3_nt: TGTGCCACCAGCTTACTACGGGGGGGCAAGTCTGGGGCCAACGTCCTGACTTTC; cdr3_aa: CATSLLRGGKSGANVLTF
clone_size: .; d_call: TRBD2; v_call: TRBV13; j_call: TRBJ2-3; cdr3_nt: TGTGCCAGCAGCTCTGGACTAGCGGGACCCACAGATACGCAGTATTTT; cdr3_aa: CASSSGLAGPTDTQYF
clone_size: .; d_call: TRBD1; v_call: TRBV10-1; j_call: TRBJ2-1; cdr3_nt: TGCGCCAGCAGTGAGGAGACAGGGGGGGACAATGAGCAGTTCTTC; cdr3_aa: CASSEETGGDNEQFF
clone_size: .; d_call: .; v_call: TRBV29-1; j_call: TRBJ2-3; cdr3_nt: TGCAGCTTAACAGCGGTTACTAGCACAGATACGCAGTATTTT; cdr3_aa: CSLTAVTSTDTQYF
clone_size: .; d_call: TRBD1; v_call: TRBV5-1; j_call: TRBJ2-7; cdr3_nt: TGCGCCAGCCGACAGGGCCCCTCCTACGAGCAGTACTTC; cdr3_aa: CASRQGPSYEQYF
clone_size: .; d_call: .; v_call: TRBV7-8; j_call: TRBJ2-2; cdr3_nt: TGTGCCAGCAGCTTAATGGGAGCACCCGGGGAGCTGTTTTTT; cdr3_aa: CASSLMGAPGELFF
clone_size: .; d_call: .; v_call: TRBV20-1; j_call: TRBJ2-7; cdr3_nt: TGCAGTGCTATCAGGGGCTACGAGCAGTACTTC; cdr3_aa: CSAIRGYEQYF
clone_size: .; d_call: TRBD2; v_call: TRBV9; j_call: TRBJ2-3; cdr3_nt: TGTGCCAGCAGCGCGGGGGGGCTTAGCACAGATACGCAGTATTTT; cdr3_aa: CASSAGGLSTDTQYF
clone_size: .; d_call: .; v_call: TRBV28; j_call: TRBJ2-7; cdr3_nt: TGTGCCAGCAGACCCTCCGGGACAACCTACGAGCAGTACTTC; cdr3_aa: CASRPSGTTYEQYF
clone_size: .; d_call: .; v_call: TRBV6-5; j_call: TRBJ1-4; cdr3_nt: TGTGCCAGCAGTTCCTTCGGGGGTAGGGAAAAACTGTTTTTT; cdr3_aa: CASSSFGGREKLFF
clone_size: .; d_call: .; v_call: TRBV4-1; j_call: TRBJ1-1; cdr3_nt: TGCGCCAGCAGCCAATTGGGCACCAAGGACACTGAAGCTTTCTTT; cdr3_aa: CASSQLGTKDTEAFF
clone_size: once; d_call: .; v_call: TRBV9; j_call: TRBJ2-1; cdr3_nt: TGTGCCAGCAGCGTAAATCGGGGGGCCCCAGACAATGAGCAGTTCTTC; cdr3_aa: CASSVNRGAPDNEQFF
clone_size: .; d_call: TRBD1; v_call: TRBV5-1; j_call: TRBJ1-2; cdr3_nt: TGCGCCAGCAGCGGGCCCCCAAAGGACAGGGATGGCTACACCTTC; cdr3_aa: CASSGPPKDRDGYTF
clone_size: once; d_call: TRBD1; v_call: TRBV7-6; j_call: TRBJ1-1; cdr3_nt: TGTGCCAGCGTCCAGGGACAGGGGATCACTGAAGCTTTCTTT; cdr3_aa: CASVQGQGITEAFF
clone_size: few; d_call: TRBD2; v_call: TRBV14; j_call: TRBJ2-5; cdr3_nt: TGTGCCAGCAGCCAAGAAGGGGTAGCGGGGGGGCGAGAGACCCAGTACTTC; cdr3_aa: CASSQEGVAGGRETQYF
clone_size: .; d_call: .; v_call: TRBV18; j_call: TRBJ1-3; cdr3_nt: TGTGCCAGCTCACCCCAGGGTTCCTCTGGAAACACCATATATTTT; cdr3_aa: CASSPQGSSGNTIYF
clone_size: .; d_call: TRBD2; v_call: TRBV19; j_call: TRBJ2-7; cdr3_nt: TGTGCCAGTAGTATACTAGCGGGAGAGGCCTACGAGCAGTACTTC; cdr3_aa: CASSILAGEAYEQYF